What follows are 14 T cell receptor beta chains derived from one specimen sequenced in a study of blood T cells in healthy people across ages. The second PCR ran 7 to 11 cycles with a sample-barcoded 5' primer and J-beta primers. TCRdb independently ran MiXCR on the 5' RACE reads; one entry per CDR3 protein. Altogether about 510,000 distinct CDR3 sequences are present, about 29% being singletons, with the ten largest covering approximately 3.6%. The sample was also linked to a second study, of T cells of mothers and their children.

The sequencing sample was made of blood. All receptors come from a boy younger than 10 in good health.

V and J are TRBV4-3 and TRBJ2-5; D is unclear. The DNA end is more similar to TRBJ2-7, so the J call may be wrong. This CDR3 is built from 15 residues. Germline V gives CDR1 LGHNA, CDR2 YSLEER. The CDR3 protein is CASSQGADVFYEQYF. CDR3 in DNA: TGCGCCAGCAGCCAAGGAGCTGACGTATTCTACGAGCAGTACTTC.

The chain recombines TRBV2 with TRBJ2-1; perhaps TRBD2 as D (6 bases). This CDR3 is 16 amino acids long. Germline CDR1 reads SNHLY; CDR2 reads FYNNEI. Trimming took 3 bases from V and 0 from J, leaving 12 bases between them. CDR3 in amino acids: CASSEVVAVSYNEQFF. CDR3 in DNA: TGTGCCAGCAGTGAGGTGGTAGCGGTCTCCTACAATGAGCAGTTCTTC.

J is TRBJ2-7 and V is TRBV7-9; D is unclear. V gave up 3 bases and J gave up 0 bases, with 12 bases separating them. The CDR3 totals 15 residues. Looked up from germline, CDR1 is SEHNR and CDR2 is FQNEAQ (reference sequence). This CDR3 reads CASSLEFSSSYEQYF. For the CDR3, the DNA is TGTGCCAGCAGCTTGGAGTTCAGTAGCTCCTACGAGCAGTACTTC.

The chain couples TRBV7-2 to TRBJ2-1, with D unclear. CDR1 is SGHTA and CDR2 is FQGNSA in the germline V gene. This CDR3 contains 13 residues. V was pared by 6 bases and J by 6 bases, with 12 bases between. The CDR3 is CASRQTRGNEQFF. As DNA, the CDR3 is TGTGCCAGCAGACAGACGCGAGGCAATGAGCAGTTCTTC.

The chain is built from TRBV7-2 and TRBJ2-7; 8 bases align to TRBD2. The V segment lost 5 bases and the J segment 0 bases; nucleotides outside the gene matches: 6. Germline V gene data show CDR1 as SGHTA and CDR2 as FQGNSA. The CDR3 runs to 15 residues. The CDR3 DNA follows: TGTGCCAGCAGCCCCAGCGGGAGCGGCTCCTACGAGCAGTACTTC. Translation gives CASSPSGSGSYEQYF.

The chain carries TRBV14 and TRBJ1-6; tentatively, D is TRBD1 (6 bases). Trimming cost V 4 bases and J 9 bases, with 16 bases left between them. Germline CDR1 reads SGHDN; CDR2 reads FVKESK. The CDR3 has 15 amino acids. The CDR3 DNA sequence: TGTGCCAGCAGCCTAGGGGGGAAGACGAGTTCACCCCTCCACTTT. Amino acids: CASSLGGKTSSPLHF. Based on the CDR3 plus reference TRBV14 and TRBJ1-6, the full variable domain is EAGVTQFPSHSVIEKGQTVTLRCDPISGHDNLYWYRRVMGKEIKFLLHFVKESKQDESGMPNNRFLAERTGGTYSTLKVQPAELEDSGVYFCASSLGGKTSSPLHFGNGTRLTVT.

This chain connects TRBV29-1 to TRBJ1-2; D call uncertain. V lost 4 bases and J 1 base, leaving 7 bases between the germline ends. The CDR3 consists of 12 residues. From germline, CDR1 is SQVTM and CDR2 ANQGSEA. The CDR3 sequence: CSVAADNYGYTF. DNA for the CDR3: TGCAGCGTTGCGGCTGATAACTATGGCTACACCTTC.

This clonotype was observed a few times. This chain joins TRBV6-2 or TRBV6-3 and TRBJ2-5; possibly TRBD1 for D (5 bases). From germline, CDR1 is MNHEY and CDR2 SVGEGT. The CDR3 totals 14 residues. Trimming stripped 5 bases from V and 2 bases from J, with 12 bases between. The CDR3: CASSDPGQQETQYF. Here the CDR3 DNA reads TGTGCCAGCAGTGACCCTGGACAACAAGAGACCCAGTACTTC.

This clonotype was observed at least ten times. The V and J genes are TRBV5-1 and TRBJ2-1; D is undetermined. Germline assignment: CDR1 SGHRS and CDR2 YFSETQ. This CDR3 region has 14 residues. V was clipped by 1 base and J by 1 base, with 6 bases between them. For the CDR3, the DNA is TGCGCCAGCAGCTTGACGAGTTCCTACAATGAGCAGTTCTTC. Its protein product is CASSLTSSYNEQFF.

This clonotype was recorded a few times. The V gene is TRBV6-1, the J gene TRBJ2-3; D is perhaps TRBD1 (7 bases). The CDR3 has 16 residues. Germline CDR1 and CDR2: MNHNS and SASEGT. The V end was cut by 6 bases, the J end by 2 bases, with 18 bases between. The CDR3, as DNA: TGTGCCAGCAGGCCAGCCGCCAGGGGGGTCACAGATACGCAGTATTTT. As protein: CASRPAARGVTDTQYF.

This chain links TRBV12-3 or TRBV12-4 with TRBJ1-1, with D perhaps matching TRBD1 (5 bases). With 0 bases removed from V and 11 bases from J, the gap between germline ends came to 7 bases. The CDR3 is made up of 11 amino acids. In nucleotides, the CDR3 is TGTGCCAGCAGTTTAGCCAGGGACGCTTTCTTT. Residues: CASSLARDAFF.

This clonotype was observed a single time. The chain recombines TRBV7-9 with TRBJ2-3, with 11 bases fitting TRBD2. CDR3 length equals 15 residues. The trim removed 7 bases at V and 5 bases at J, leaving 8 bases unmatched. Germline V lookup: CDR1 SEHNR, CDR2 FQNEAQ (reference sequence). In DNA form, the CDR3 reads TGTGCCAGCATAGCGGGGGGGCACCATCAAGATACGCAGTATTTT. This sequence encodes CASIAGGHHQDTQYF.

This clonotype has more than one count but fewer than ten. The V call is TRBV6-6, the J call TRBJ2-1; D is ambiguous. The better agreement between TRBJ2-7 and the DNA end casts doubt on the J call. The CDR3 has 13 residues. Germline V CDR1 and CDR2: MNHNY, SVGAGI (reference sequence). This chain's CDR3 is CASSYGSLYEQYF. The CDR3 DNA reads TGTGCCAGCAGTTACGGCAGCCTATACGAGCAGTACTTC.

The chain recombines TRBV10-3 with TRBJ2-3; D ambiguous. The germline gives CDR1 ENHRY, CDR2 SYGVKD. With 2 bases removed from V and 2 bases from J, the gap between germline ends came to 8 bases. This CDR3 contains 14 residues. The CDR3 protein is CAISEIVPTDTQYF. DNA for the CDR3: TGTGCCATCAGTGAGATCGTGCCCACAGATACGCAGTATTTT.